One TCR beta chain is described in this entry. Assay: immunoSEQ multiplex PCR; the TCRdb copy retains only in-frame clones and omits some. This sample has roughly 180,000 clones, with less than 85% found just once. The data were obtained in a study of blood T cell repertoires in COVID-19. The germline gives CDR1 GTSNPN, CDR2 SVGIG (reference sequence). CDR3 size: 16 residues. Trimming cost V 0 bases and J 0 bases, with 14 bases left between them. Participants spanned ages about 18 to 100 years and resided in about two dozen US areas. Cohorts were assigned according to the clinical history that participants reported.

The source is a woman between 50 and 59 years old who had recovered from COVID-19. The J gene is TRBJ1-2, the V gene TRBV30, with unresolved D. The sequenced sample consisted of PBMCs or T cells enriched from blood (not recorded which). CDR3 region: CAWSVRGYESNYGYTF. As DNA, the CDR3 is TGTGCCTGGAGTGTACGAGGGTACGAATCTAACTATGGCTACACCTTC.